This TCR beta chain appears in the sequencing data of a study of shared clonotypes between healthy human individuals. Whole-study context: With ages of 18 to 49, the donors were a couple of women and three men. Three plates each covered CD4 naive and memory; CD8 naive two, CD8 memory one.

Naive CD8 cells, CD45RO-negative and positively selected for CCR7, excluded terminally differentiated effector memory CD45RA+ cells. Overall study findings and caveats: A handful of donors held around 5% of naive CD4 clonotypes in common.

This clone appeared a few times. Antigen unknown. The authors' processing: ImmunoSEQ junction-only sequences lacked quality scores, so their filtering differed. Generated by immunoSEQ multiplex PCR, the TCRdb table keeps only in-frame clones and is missing some. The DNA was the basis for D and trimming; V, J and clone size are from that table. The sample lists 2 million to 2.5 million clones, approximately 95% seen once, with roughly 1% in the top ten. The sequenced material came from naive CD8+ T cells sorted from blood. This clonotype originated in a man in his late teens or twenties in good health.

The CDR3, as DNA: TGCAGCGTTGTACTCCCGGGCCTAGCGGGTGAGACCCAGTACTTC. This sequence encodes CSVVLPGLAGETQYF. V gene TRBV29-1 combines with J gene TRBJ2-5, with TRBD2 identical over 8 bases. This CDR3 spans 15 amino acids. In germline, CDR1 is SQVTM, CDR2 ANQGSEA. V lost 4 bases and J lost 5; bases outside the gene matches: 12.